Listed here are 12 T cell receptor beta chains from one sample, sequenced in a study of Graves' ophthalmopathy and Graves' hyperthyroidism. Researchers took RNA transcripts and amplified TCR beta CDR3 regions from them. First-round RT-PCR employed HTBI primers, with a second-round multiplex PCR after it. MiXCR was run by TCRdb on the multiplex PCR reads, yielding one entry per CDR3 protein. The sample comprises about 740,000 distinct CDR3 sequences, around 40% of which are singletons, and 44% rests with the top ten. The sample taken for sequencing was peripheral blood. These receptors were taken from an adult man with Graves' ophthalmopathy.

CDR3 DNA: TGCAGCGTTGCGCGGGGACAGAACTATGGCTACACCTTC. Translation: CSVARGQNYGYTF. This chain joins TRBV29-1 and TRBJ1-2; 7 bases line up with TRBD1. There are 13 residues in the CDR3. The germline V gene has CDR1 SQVTM and CDR2 ANQGSEA. With 4 bases clipped from V and 2 bases from J, the junction kept 4 bases outside the gene matches.

Many counts were recorded for this clonotype. The J gene is TRBJ1-3, the V gene TRBV12-3 or TRBV12-4; D is perhaps TRBD1 (6 bases). The CDR3 contains 16 residues. Trimming took off 1 base at V and 4 bases at J, with 14 bases between the two ends. CDR3 in DNA: TGTGCCAGCAGTTTAGGGCAGGGGATATCGGGAAACACCATATATTTT. Translating it yields CASSLGQGISGNTIYF.

The chain couples TRBV20-1 to TRBJ2-7; TRBD2 aligns across 9 bases. Trimming at V came to 1 base and at J to 5 bases, leaving 15 bases not matched to a gene. Germline V lookup: CDR1 DFQATT, CDR2 SNEGSKA (reference sequence). This CDR3 comprises 17 residues. The CDR3: CSARANWDSGRSNEQYF. CDR3 DNA sequence: TGCAGTGCTAGAGCCAATTGGGATAGCGGGAGATCTAACGAGCAGTACTTC.

The CDR3 region has the DNA TGTGCCAGCAGCTTAGATTTTAATGGTTACACTGAAGCTTTCTTT. It is translated as CASSLDFNGYTEAFF. The rearrangement uses TRBV11-3 and TRBJ1-1, with D hard to call. V shed 0 bases and J shed 3 bases, with 11 bases lying between them. CDR1 and CDR2 (germline): SGHNT, YENEEA. This CDR3 comprises 15 residues.

As to this clonotype: Germline is not matched at one junction end, which may reflect a read error. The J gene is TRBJ1-6, the V gene TRBV24-1; D is unresolved. The CDR3 loop spans 14 amino acids. Per germline, CDR1 KGHDR and CDR2 SFDVKD. The CDR3 protein is CASSIAGYNSPLHF. The CDR3 region has the DNA TGTGCCAGCAGTATAGCAGGTTATAATTCACCCCTCCACTTT.

For this clonotype: One end of the junction is discordant with germline, which a read error may explain. The chain couples TRBV7-2 to TRBJ1-6; D remains unclear. Germline loops: CDR1 SGHTA, CDR2 FQGNSA. This CDR3 comprises 14 residues. Here the CDR3 DNA reads TGCGCCAGCAGCAAGCGACCGAATAATTCACCCCTCCACTTT. As protein: CASSKRPNNSPLHF.

V is TRBV7-9 and J is TRBJ1-4; D gene ambiguous. V shed 1 base and J shed 3 bases, with 9 bases lying between them. This CDR3 region has 15 residues. Germline V gene data show CDR1 as SEHNR and CDR2 as FQNEAQ (reference sequence). CDR3 sequence reads: CASSLVVAANEKLFF. In nucleotides, the CDR3 is TGTGCCAGCAGCTTAGTAGTCGCTGCTAATGAAAAACTGTTTTTT.

The table lists this clonotype with a count of one. V is TRBV2 and J is TRBJ1-2, with 7 bases fitting TRBD1. There are 13 residues in the CDR3. With V trimmed by 7 bases and J by 0 bases, 2 bases remained unmatched. Germline V CDR1 and CDR2: SNHLY, FYNNEI. CDR3 DNA: TGTGCCAGCATAGGGACAGCTAACTATGGCTACACCTTC. As protein: CASIGTANYGYTF.

This clonotype was counted only a few times. The chain employs TRBV7-2 and TRBJ2-5; 14 bases are a match to TRBD2. The V and J ends lost 5 bases and 4 bases, in that order; junction bases with no gene match: 12. From germline, CDR1 is SGHTA and CDR2 FQGNSA. There are 18 residues in the CDR3. CDR3 region: CASSPGLAGGVSPETQYF. CDR3 DNA sequence: TGTGCCAGCAGCCCCGGACTAGCGGGGGGCGTGAGCCCAGAGACCCAGTACTTC.

The rearrangement links TRBV20-1 to TRBJ2-2; 7 nucleotides agree with TRBD1. CDR1 is DFQATT and CDR2 is SNEGSKA in the germline V gene (reference sequence). V lost 1 base, J lost 5 bases, and 10 bases stayed unmatched. This CDR3 contains 16 residues. CDR3 in DNA: TGCAGTGCTAGAGCGACAGGGTTGGTGAGGACCGGGGAGCTGTTTTTT. It translates to CSARATGLVRTGELFF.

This clonotype was detected many times. Its ends do not fully match the called genes, so a read error is possible. As DNA, the CDR3 is TGTGCCAGCAGTGACCCCGACGGCCGTGGTCGGCCCCAGCATTTT. This translates into CASSDPDGRGRPQHF. This rearrangement joins TRBV24-1 to TRBJ1-5; D remains ambiguous. CDR1 and CDR2 (germline): KGHDR, SFDVKD. The CDR3 extends over 15 amino acids.

This clonotype was observed at least ten times. The chain links TRBV7-9 to TRBJ1-5, with D maybe TRBD1 (5 bases). The germline V gene encodes CDR1 SEHNR and CDR2 FQNEAQ (reference sequence). The CDR3 has 15 residues. V lost 0 bases to trimming and J lost 1 base, with 7 bases between them. The CDR3 DNA follows: TGTGCCAGCAGCTTAGCGGGACGGAGCAATCAGCCCCAGCATTTT. Its translation is CASSLAGRSNQPQHF.